Given below is one TCR beta chain in context. The target antigen is unknown. The PCR made use of 60 Vbeta and 13 Jbeta primers. Sequenced by immunoSEQ multiplex PCR; TCRdb stores in-frame clones only, minus some. The table records 110,000 to 150,000 clones, roughly 80% of them present only once. Germline lookup yields CDR1 MNHEY and CDR2 SMNVEV (reference sequence). The CDR3 contains 16 residues. Germline trimming cut 5 bases from V and 6 bases from J; bases unmatched to any gene: 12. The source of the sample is a study of cytomegalovirus exposure and HLA in healthy donors. About the research overall: Findings of an earlier analysis included more than 90 million unique TCR beta sequences from roughly 190 million T cells. Study-wide results and limits: Available immune exposure information covered CMV serostatus only. Specificity of three CMV-associated chains for CMV antigens was verified in vitro. A later analysis found common viral pathogens apparently linked to several of the most significant clusters.

Sequencing was carried out using PBMCs. V gene TRBV27 combines with J gene TRBJ2-3; 9 nucleotides agree with TRBD1. This sequence originates from a woman in her forties in good health and CMV-seropositive. The CDR3 coding sequence is TGTGCCAGCAGTCCCCTGGGGGGACAGGGTTCCGATACGCAGTATTTT. Amino acid sequence: CASSPLGGQGSDTQYF.